The TCR beta chain under discussion was sequenced for a study of blood T cell repertoires in COVID-19. Study in general: The United States, Italy and Spain were the sources of the acute and convalescent COVID-19 samples. T cells, B-cell-depleted T cells, or PBMCs supplied cDNA or gDNA.

The CDR3 runs to 13 residues. J lost 4 bases, V lost 3 bases, and 2 bases had no gene match. The V gene's germline CDR1 is LNHDA and CDR2 SQIVND (reference sequence). Original processing notes: Estimated nucleated cell counts came from reference gene primer amplification. Measured with immunoSEQ multiplex PCR; TCRdb has only the in-frame clones, and not every one. Clone size and the V and J calls come from that table; the DNA yielded D and trimming. The sample has approximately 200,000 clones, roughly nine tenths seen once. This TCR was recovered from a middle-aged man with active or convalescent COVID-19. Source material: peripheral blood. The gene calls are TRBV19 and TRBJ1-2; 7 bases are a match to TRBD1. CDR3: CASSMGQLYGYTF. The CDR3 nucleotides are TGTGCCAGTAGTATGGGACAGCTCTATGGCTACACCTTC. Full variable domain (missing parts from reference TRBV19 and TRBJ1-2): DGGITQSPKYLFRKEGQNVTLSCEQNLNHDAMYWYRQDPGQGLRLIYYSQIVNDFQKGDIAEGYSVSREKKESFPLTVTSAQKNPTAFYLCASSMGQLYGYTFGSGTRLTVV.